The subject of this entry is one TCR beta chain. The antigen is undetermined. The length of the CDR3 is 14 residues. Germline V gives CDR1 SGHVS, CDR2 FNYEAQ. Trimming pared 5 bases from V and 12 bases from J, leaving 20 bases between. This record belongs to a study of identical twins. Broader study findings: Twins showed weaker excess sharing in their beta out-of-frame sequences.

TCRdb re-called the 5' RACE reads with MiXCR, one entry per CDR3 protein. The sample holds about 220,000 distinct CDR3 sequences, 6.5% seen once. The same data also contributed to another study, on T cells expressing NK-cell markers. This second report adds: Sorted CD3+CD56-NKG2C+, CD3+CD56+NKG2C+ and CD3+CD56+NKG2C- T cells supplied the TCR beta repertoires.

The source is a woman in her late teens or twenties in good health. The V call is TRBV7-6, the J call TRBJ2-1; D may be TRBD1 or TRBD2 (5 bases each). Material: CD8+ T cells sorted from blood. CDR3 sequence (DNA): TGTGCCAGCAGCCCGGGACGGCGCCCTGGGGGGCAGTTCTTC. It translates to CASSPGRRPGGQFF.